These 2 T cell receptor beta chains were sequenced from one sample in a study of cytomegalovirus exposure and HLA in healthy donors. PCR was performed using 60 Vbeta and 13 Jbeta primers. Profiled with immunoSEQ multiplex PCR; TCRdb holds only in-frame clones, not every one. The sample includes about 120,000 clones, 80% to 85% of them seen just once. Sequences were obtained from PBMCs. The source of these receptors is a man aged 30 to 39 in good health and CMV-seronegative.

This chain links TRBV7-8 with TRBJ1-1, with 7 nucleotides matching TRBD1. This CDR3 has 15 residues. Germline V lookup: CDR1 SGHVS, CDR2 FQNEAQ. V trimming: 5 bases; J trimming: 5 bases; junction bases outside the gene matches: 11. CDR3 protein: CASSVSGGSVTEAFF. The CDR3 coding sequence is TGTGCCAGCAGCGTCTCAGGGGGAAGTGTGACTGAAGCTTTCTTT.

The sample holds a few counts of this clone. V gene TRBV4-3 combines with J gene TRBJ1-3, with TRBD1 matching 8 bases. The V and J ends lost 0 bases and 0 bases, in that order; junction bases with no gene match: 13. The CDR3 covers 20 residues. The germline CDR1 and CDR2 sequences are LGHNA and YSLEER. The CDR3 DNA reads TGCGCCAGCAGCCAAGAACGGGTAGGGGACAGGATCGTCTCTGGAAACACCATATATTTT. It codes for CASSQERVGDRIVSGNTIYF.